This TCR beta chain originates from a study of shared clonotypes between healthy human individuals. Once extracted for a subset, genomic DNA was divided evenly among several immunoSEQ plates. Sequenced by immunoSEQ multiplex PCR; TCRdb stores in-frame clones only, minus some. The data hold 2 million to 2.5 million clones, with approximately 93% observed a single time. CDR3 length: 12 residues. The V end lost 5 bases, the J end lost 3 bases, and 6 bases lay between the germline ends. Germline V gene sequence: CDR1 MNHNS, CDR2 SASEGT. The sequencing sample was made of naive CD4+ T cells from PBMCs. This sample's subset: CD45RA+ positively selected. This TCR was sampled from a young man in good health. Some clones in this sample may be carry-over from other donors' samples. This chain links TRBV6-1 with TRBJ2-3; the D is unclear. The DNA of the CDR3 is TGTGCCAGCAGTTCTGGTACAGATACGCAGTATTTT. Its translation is CASSSGTDTQYF.